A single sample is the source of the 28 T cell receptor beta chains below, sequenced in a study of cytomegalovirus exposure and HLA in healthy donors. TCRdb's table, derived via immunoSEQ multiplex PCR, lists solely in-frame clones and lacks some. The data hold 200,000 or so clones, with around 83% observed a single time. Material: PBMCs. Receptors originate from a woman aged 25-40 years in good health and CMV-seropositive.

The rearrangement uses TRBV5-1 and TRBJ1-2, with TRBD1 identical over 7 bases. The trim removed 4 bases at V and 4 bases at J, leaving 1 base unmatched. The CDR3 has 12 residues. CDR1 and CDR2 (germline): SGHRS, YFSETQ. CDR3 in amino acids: CASSGDSYGYTF. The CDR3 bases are TGCGCCAGCAGCGGGGACAGCTATGGCTACACCTTC.

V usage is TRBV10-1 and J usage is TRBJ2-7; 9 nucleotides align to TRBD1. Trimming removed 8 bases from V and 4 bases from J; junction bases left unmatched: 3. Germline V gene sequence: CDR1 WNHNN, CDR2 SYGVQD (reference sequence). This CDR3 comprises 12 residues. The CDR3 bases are TGCGCCAGCGGGGACAGGGAATACGAGCAGTACTTC. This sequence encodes CASGDREYEQYF.

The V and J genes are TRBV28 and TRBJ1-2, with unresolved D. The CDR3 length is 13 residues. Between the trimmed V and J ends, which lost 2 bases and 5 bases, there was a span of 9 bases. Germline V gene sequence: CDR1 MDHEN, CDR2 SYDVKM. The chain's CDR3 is CASSLNSRYGYTF. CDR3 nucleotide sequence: TGTGCCAGCAGTTTAAACAGTCGATATGGCTACACCTTC.

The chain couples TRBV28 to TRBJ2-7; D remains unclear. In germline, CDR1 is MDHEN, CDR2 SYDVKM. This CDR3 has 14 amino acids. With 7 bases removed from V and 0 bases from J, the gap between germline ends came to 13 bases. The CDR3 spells CASIETGSSYEQYF. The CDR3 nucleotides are TGTGCCAGCATCGAGACTGGCAGCTCCTACGAGCAGTACTTC.

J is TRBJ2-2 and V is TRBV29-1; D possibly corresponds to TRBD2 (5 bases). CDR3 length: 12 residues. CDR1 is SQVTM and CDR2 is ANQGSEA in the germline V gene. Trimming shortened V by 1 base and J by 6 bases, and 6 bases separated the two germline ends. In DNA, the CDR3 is TGCAGCGTTGAAGTGGAGGCCGGGGAGCTGTTTTTT. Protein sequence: CSVEVEAGELFF.

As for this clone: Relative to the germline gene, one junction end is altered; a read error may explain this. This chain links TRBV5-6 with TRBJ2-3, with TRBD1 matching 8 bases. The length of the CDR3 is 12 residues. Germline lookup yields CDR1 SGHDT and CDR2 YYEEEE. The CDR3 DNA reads TGTGCCAGCAGCTTGGGTATTATGGACAGGGACTTT. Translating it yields CASSLGIMDRDF.

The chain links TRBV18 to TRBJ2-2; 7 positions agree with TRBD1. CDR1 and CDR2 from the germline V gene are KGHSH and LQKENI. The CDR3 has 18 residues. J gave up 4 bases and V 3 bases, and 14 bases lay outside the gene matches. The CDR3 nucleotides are TGTGCCAGCTCACCCTCGGCCGCCGACAGGGTTGGCACCGGGGAGCTGTTTTTT. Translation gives CASSPSAADRVGTGELFF.

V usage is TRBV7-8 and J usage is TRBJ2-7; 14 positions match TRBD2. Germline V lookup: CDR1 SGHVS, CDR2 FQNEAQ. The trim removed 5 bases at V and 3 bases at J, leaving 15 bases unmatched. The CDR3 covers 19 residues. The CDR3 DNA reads TGTGCCAGCAGCACCCGAACCTCGGGACTAGCGGGAGATATCTACGAGCAGTACTTC. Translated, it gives CASSTRTSGLAGDIYEQYF.

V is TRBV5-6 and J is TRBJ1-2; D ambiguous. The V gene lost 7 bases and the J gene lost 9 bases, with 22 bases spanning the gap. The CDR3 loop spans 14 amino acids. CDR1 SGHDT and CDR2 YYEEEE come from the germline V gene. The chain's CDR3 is CASPWRSSGMCYTF. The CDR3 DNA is TGTGCCAGCCCCTGGAGGTCCTCAGGAATGTGCTACACCTTC.

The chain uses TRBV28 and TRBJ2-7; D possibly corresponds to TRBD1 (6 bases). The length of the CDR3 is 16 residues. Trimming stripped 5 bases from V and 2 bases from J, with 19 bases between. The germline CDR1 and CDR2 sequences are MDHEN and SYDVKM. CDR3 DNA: TGTGCCAGCAGTCCGACTCGGGGTTGGGGGCCCTACGAGCAGTACTTC. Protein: CASSPTRGWGPYEQYF.

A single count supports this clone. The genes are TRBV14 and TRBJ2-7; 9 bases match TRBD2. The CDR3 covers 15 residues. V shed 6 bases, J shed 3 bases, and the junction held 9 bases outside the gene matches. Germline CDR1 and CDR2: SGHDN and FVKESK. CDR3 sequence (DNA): TGTGCCAGCAGTCCCCTAGCGGGAAAAAACTACGAGCAGTACTTC. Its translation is CASSPLAGKNYEQYF.

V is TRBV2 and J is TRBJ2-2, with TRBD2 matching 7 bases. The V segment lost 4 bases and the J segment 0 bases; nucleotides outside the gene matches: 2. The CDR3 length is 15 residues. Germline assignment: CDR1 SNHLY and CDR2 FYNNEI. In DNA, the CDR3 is TGTGCCAGCAGTGCCGGACTAGCGAACACCGGGGAGCTGTTTTTT. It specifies CASSAGLANTGELFF.

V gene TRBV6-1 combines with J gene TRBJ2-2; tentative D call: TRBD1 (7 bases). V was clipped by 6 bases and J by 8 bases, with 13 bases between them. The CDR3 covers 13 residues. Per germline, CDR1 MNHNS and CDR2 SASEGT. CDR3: CASRATGTGELFF. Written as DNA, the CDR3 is TGTGCCAGCAGAGCGACAGGGACTGGGGAGCTGTTTTTT.

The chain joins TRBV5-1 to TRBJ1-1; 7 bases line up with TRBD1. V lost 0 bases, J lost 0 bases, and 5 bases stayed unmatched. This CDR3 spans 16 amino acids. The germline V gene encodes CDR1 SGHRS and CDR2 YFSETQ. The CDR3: CASSLARDSLNTEAFF. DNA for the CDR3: TGCGCCAGCAGCTTGGCTCGGGACAGCCTGAACACTGAAGCTTTCTTT.

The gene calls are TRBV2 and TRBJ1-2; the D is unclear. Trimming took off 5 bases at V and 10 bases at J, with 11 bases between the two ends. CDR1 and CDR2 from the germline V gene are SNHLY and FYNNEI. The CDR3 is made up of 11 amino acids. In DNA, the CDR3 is TGTGCCAGCAGTTCCCTACCCGACTACACCTTC. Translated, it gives CASSSLPDYTF.

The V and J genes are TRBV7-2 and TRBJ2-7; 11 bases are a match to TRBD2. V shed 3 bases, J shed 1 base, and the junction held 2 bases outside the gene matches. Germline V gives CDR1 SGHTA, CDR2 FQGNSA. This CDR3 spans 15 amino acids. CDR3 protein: CASSFTSGRSYEQYF. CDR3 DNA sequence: TGTGCCAGCAGCTTTACTAGCGGGAGATCCTACGAGCAGTACTTC.

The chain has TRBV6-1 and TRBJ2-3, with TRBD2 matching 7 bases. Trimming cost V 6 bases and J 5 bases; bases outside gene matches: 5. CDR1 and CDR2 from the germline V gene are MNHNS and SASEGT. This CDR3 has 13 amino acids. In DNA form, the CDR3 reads TGTGCCAGCAGGTGGGAGGGGATAGATACGCAGTATTTT. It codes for CASRWEGIDTQYF.

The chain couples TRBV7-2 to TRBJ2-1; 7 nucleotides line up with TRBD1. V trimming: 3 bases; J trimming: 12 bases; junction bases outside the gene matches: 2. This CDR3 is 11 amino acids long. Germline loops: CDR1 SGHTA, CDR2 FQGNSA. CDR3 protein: CASSLTGTQFF. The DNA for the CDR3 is TGTGCCAGCAGCTTGACAGGGACGCAGTTCTTC.

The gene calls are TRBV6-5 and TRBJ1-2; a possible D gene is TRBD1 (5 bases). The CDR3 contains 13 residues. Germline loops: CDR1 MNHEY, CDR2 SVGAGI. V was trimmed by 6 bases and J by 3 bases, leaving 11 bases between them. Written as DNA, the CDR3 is TGTGCCAGCAGCTCAGGGAACGACTATGGCTACACCTTC. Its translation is CASSSGNDYGYTF.

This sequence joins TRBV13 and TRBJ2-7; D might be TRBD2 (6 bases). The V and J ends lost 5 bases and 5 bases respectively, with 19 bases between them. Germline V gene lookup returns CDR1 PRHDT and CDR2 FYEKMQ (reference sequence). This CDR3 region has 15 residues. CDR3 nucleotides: TGTGCCAGCAGCAGGGGAGGAACGGCCGAGGACGAGCAGTACTTC. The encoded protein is CASSRGGTAEDEQYF.

The CDR3 loop is CASKGIQGSDEQFF. DNA for the CDR3: TGTGCCAGCAAGGGAATCCAGGGTTCGGATGAGCAGTTCTTC. The V call is TRBV6-5, the J call TRBJ2-1; D is possibly TRBD1 (5 bases). Trimming removed 7 bases from V and 8 bases from J, with 18 bases in between. The length of the CDR3 is 14 residues. Germline CDR1 reads MNHEY; CDR2 reads SVGAGI.

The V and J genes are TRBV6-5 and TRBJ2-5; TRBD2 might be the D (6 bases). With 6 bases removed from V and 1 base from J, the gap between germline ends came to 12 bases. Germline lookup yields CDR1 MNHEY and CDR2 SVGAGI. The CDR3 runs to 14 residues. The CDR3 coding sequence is TGTGCCAGCAGACGACTAGATGTCCAAGAGACCCAGTACTTC. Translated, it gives CASRRLDVQETQYF.

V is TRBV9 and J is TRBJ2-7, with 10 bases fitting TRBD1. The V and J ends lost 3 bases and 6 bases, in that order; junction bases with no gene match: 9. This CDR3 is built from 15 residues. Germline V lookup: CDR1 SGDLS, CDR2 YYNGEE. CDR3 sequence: CASSAGTGVGSEQYF. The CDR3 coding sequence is TGTGCCAGCAGCGCCGGGACAGGGGTCGGTAGCGAGCAGTACTTC.

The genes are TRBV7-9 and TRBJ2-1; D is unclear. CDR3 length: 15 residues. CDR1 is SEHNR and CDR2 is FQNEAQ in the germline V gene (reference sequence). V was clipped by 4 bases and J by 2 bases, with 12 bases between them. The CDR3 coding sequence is TGTGCCAGCAGCTCCTCCCATCTAACCTACAATGAGCAGTTCTTC. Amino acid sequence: CASSSSHLTYNEQFF.

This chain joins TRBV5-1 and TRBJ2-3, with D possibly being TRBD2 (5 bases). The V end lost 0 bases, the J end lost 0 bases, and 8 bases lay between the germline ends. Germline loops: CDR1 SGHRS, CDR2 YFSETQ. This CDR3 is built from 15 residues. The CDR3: CASSLGSASTDTQYF. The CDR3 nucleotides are TGCGCCAGCAGCTTGGGTAGCGCTAGCACAGATACGCAGTATTTT.

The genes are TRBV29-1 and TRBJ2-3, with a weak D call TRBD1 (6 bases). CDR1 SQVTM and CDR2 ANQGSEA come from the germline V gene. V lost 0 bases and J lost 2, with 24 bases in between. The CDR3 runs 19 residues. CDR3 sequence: CSVEDLGTSVKGATDTQYF. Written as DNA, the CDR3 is TGCAGCGTTGAAGATCTTGGGACATCGGTTAAAGGGGCCACAGATACGCAGTATTTT.

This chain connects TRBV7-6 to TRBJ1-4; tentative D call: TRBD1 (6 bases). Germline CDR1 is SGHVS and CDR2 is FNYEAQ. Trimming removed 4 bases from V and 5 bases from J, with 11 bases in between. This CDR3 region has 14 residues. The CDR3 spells CASSSDRINEKLFF. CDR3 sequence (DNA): TGTGCCAGCAGCTCCGACAGGATAAATGAAAAACTGTTTTTT.

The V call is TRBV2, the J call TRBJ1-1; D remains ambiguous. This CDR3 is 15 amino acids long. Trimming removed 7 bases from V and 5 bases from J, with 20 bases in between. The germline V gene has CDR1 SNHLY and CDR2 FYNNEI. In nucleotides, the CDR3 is TGTGCCAGCACCGCTGAGGGAGGTTTTGGGACTGAAGCTTTCTTT. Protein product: CASTAEGGFGTEAFF.